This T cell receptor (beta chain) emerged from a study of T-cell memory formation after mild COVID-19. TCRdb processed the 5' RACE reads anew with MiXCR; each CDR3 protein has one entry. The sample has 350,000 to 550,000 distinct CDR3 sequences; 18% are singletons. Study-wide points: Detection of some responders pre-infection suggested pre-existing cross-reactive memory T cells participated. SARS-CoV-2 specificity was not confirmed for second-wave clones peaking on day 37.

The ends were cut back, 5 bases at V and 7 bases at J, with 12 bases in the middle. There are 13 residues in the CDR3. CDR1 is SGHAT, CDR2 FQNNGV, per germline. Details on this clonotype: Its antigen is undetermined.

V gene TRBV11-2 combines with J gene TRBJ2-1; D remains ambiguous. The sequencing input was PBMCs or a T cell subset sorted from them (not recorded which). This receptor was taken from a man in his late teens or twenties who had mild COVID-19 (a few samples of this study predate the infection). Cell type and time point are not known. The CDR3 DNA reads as TGTGCCAGCAGCCAGTGGGTGGGGAATGAGCAGTTCTTC. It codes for CASSQWVGNEQFF. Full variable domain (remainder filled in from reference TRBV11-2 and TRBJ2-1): EAGVAQSPRYKIIEKRQSVAFWCNPISGHATLYWYQQILGQGPKLLIQFQNNGVVDDSQLPKDRFSAERLKGVDSTLKIQPAKLEDSAVYLCASSQWVGNEQFFGPGTRLTVL.